This T cell receptor beta chain was recovered during a study of T cell responses to AZD1222 COVID-19 vaccine. The data were produced by immunoSEQ multiplex PCR, yet TCRdb's version contains in-frame clones alone and is incomplete. The data contain some 60,000 clones, 86% of them singletons. CDR1 is SNHLY and CDR2 is FYNNEI in the germline V gene. The V and J ends lost 6 bases and 0 bases, in that order; junction bases with no gene match: 3. This CDR3 is built from 14 residues. V and J are TRBV2 and TRBJ2-7; 9 positions match TRBD2. The clonotype comes from an adult who received the AZD1222 COVID-19 vaccine. Source: peripheral blood, taken 28 days after the second AZD1222 dose. CDR3 loop: CASSQAGGSYEQYF. The CDR3, as DNA: TGTGCCAGCAGCCAAGCGGGGGGCTCCTACGAGCAGTACTTC.